The clone carrying this T cell receptor beta chain was counted only a few times. What it binds is unknown. Using its own MiXCR run on the reads, TCRdb lists one record per CDR3 protein. The table shows 750,000 to 900,000 distinct CDR3 sequences, with approximately 32% occurring only once. The CDR3 sequence is 12 residues long. Per germline, CDR1 MNHEY and CDR2 SMNVEV (reference sequence). Trimming removed 7 bases at V and 13 bases at J, with 16 bases between. The data were obtained in a study of T cell repertoires in cytomegalovirus infection. The sequencing here drew on cultured CD8+ T cells from PBMCs, taken from culture after CMV antigen stimulation. The sequence derives from a human donor in good health (CMV status not recorded). Some clones in this sample may be carry-over from other donors' samples. The V and J genes are TRBV27 and TRBJ2-2; D might be TRBD1 or TRBD2, each matching 5 bases. The CDR3 loop is CASTYPGRRLFF. CDR3 nucleotide sequence: TGTGCCAGCACATACCCGGGACGGCGGCTGTTTTTT.